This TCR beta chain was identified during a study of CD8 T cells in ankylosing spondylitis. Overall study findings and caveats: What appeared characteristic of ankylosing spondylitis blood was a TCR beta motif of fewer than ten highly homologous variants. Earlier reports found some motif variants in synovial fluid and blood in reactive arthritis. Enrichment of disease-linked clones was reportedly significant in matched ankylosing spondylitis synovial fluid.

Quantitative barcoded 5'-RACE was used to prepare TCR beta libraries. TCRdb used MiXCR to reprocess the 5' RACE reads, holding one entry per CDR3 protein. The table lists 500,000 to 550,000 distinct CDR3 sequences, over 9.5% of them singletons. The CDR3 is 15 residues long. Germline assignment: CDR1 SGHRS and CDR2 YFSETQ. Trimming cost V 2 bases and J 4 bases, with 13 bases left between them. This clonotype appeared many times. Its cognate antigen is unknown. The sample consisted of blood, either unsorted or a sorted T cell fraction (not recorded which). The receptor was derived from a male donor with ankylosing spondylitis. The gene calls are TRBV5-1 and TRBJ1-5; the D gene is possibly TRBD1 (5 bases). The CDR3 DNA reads TGCGCCAGCAGCTTATTACCCGGGGCAAATCAGCCCCAGCATTTT. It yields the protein CASSLLPGANQPQHF.